These 20 T cell receptor beta chains originate from one sample sequenced in a study of blood T cell repertoires in COVID-19. The repertoire was sequenced with immunoSEQ multiplex PCR; TCRdb's copy has only in-frame clones and lacks some. Of some 460,000 clones in the sample, roughly 87% are singletons; the top ten hold around 0.64%. The sample was PBMCs or T cells enriched from blood (not recorded which). Source of these receptors: a woman aged 18 to 35 who had recovered from COVID-19.

The chain uses TRBV5-1 and TRBJ1-2; 10 bases align to TRBD1. CDR3 length: 13 amino acids. Per the germline V gene, CDR1 is SGHRS and CDR2 is YFSETQ. Trimming at V came to 4 bases and at J to 8 bases, leaving 5 bases not matched to a gene. CDR3 sequence (DNA): TGCGCCAGCAGCGCAGGACAGGGGGACGGCTACACCTTC. It yields the protein CASSAGQGDGYTF.

The chain carries TRBV11-2 and TRBJ2-5; 15 bases map to TRBD2. Trimming removed 5 bases from V and 4 bases from J; junction bases left unmatched: 5. The CDR3 spans 16 residues. Germline V gene data show CDR1 as SGHAT and CDR2 as FQNNGV. The chain's CDR3 is CASSPPGLAGGETQYF. CDR3 DNA sequence: TGTGCCAGCAGCCCCCCGGGACTAGCGGGGGGAGAGACCCAGTACTTC.

The chain couples TRBV2 to TRBJ2-7; no reliable D call. Germline lookup yields CDR1 SNHLY and CDR2 FYNNEI. CDR3 length: 12 residues. Trimming left V 2 bases short and J 3 bases short, with 5 bases between. CDR3 sequence: CASSETNYEQYF. Written as DNA, the CDR3 is TGTGCCAGCAGTGAAACAAACTACGAGCAGTACTTC.

The chain's CDR3 is CASSYPFAGIYGYTF. In nucleotides, the CDR3 is TGTGCCAGCAGCTACCCCTTTGCAGGGATCTATGGCTACACCTTC. The rearrangement uses TRBV11-2 and TRBJ1-2; tentative D call: TRBD1 (5 bases). Germline values: CDR1 SGHAT, CDR2 FQNNGV. The CDR3 loop spans 15 amino acids. V gave up 4 bases and J gave up 4 bases, with 16 bases separating them. Supplemented by reference TRBV11-2 and TRBJ1-2, the full variable domain reads EAGVAQSPRYKIIEKRQSVAFWCNPISGHATLYWYQQILGQGPKLLIQFQNNGVVDDSQLPKDRFSAERLKGVDSTLKIQPAKLEDSAVYLCASSYPFAGIYGYTFGSGTRLTVV.

The chain recombines TRBV7-8 with TRBJ2-7; D remains ambiguous. Germline V gene sequence: CDR1 SGHVS, CDR2 FQNEAQ. This CDR3 is built from 15 residues. The V gene lost 1 base and the J gene lost 2 bases, with 12 bases spanning the gap. The CDR3 sequence is CASSLETESTYEQYF. The CDR3 DNA follows: TGTGCCAGCAGCTTAGAAACAGAATCAACCTACGAGCAGTACTTC.

The V gene is TRBV6-5, the J gene TRBJ1-6; D gene uncertain. Germline values: CDR1 MNHEY, CDR2 SVGAGI. The CDR3 totals 14 residues. V dropped 7 bases and J dropped 14 bases, with 21 bases sitting between them. Here the CDR3 DNA reads TGTGCCAGCACCACCCCCGGCGGTCCCTCGACCCTCCACTTT. This gives the protein CASTTPGGPSTLHF.

The rearrangement joins TRBV30 to TRBJ1-1, with D tentatively TRBD1 (5 bases). Germline CDR1 and CDR2: GTSNPN and SVGIG (reference sequence). The CDR3 loop spans 13 amino acids. CDR3 DNA: TGTGCGGTCCGTAGGACTGGGGGGACTGAAGCTTTCTTT. This codes for CAVRRTGGTEAFF. Supplemented by reference TRBV30 and TRBJ1-1, the full variable domain reads SQTIHQWPATLVQPVGSPLSLECTVEGTSNPNLYWYRQAAGRGLQLLFYSVGIGQISSEVPQNLSASRPQDRQFILSSKKLLLSDSGFYLCAVRRTGGTEAFFGQGTRLTVV.

This clone showed up just once. The gene calls are TRBV15 and TRBJ2-7, with TRBD1 matching 8 bases. The germline gives CDR1 LNHNV, CDR2 YYDKDF (reference sequence). The CDR3 runs to 17 residues. With V trimmed by 5 bases and J by 2 bases, 14 bases remained unmatched. CDR3 nucleotides: TGTGCCACCAGCCTACAGGGGGGTAGGAAGACCCCCTACGAGCAGTACTTC. It yields the protein CATSLQGGRKTPYEQYF.

About this clone itself: This specimen includes other DNA sequences encoding the same CDR3. The chain couples TRBV28 to TRBJ2-3, with D maybe TRBD1 (7 bases). The CDR3 runs 16 residues. Germline CDR1 MDHEN, CDR2 SYDVKM. Trimming took off 3 bases at V and 3 bases at J, with 16 bases between the two ends. DNA for the CDR3: TGTGCCAGCAGTTTTAGCGGACCAGGGGGAACAGATACGCAGTATTTT. Translating it yields CASSFSGPGGTDTQYF.

This chain links TRBV12-5 with TRBJ2-7; possibly TRBD2 for D (8 bases). With 0 bases removed from V and 6 bases from J, the gap between germline ends came to 18 bases. The germline CDR1 and CDR2 sequences are LGHNT and FRNRAP. The CDR3 extends over 16 amino acids. The chain's CDR3 is CASGLVLPGGGSEQYF. The CDR3 coding sequence is TGTGCTAGTGGTTTGGTACTCCCGGGAGGGGGCAGCGAGCAGTACTTC.

V and J are TRBV5-5 and TRBJ1-2; weak D call: TRBD1 (6 bases). Per the germline V gene, CDR1 is SGHKS and CDR2 is YYEKEE (reference sequence). Trimming took off 4 bases at V and 4 bases at J, with 14 bases between the two ends. The CDR3 is made up of 14 amino acids. The CDR3 loop is CASSLLVRGYGYTF. DNA for the CDR3: TGTGCCAGCAGCCTCCTGGTCAGGGGCTATGGCTACACCTTC.

The chain carries TRBV19 and TRBJ1-2, with D possibly being TRBD1 (6 bases). V dropped 6 bases and J dropped 4 bases, with 18 bases sitting between them. There are 15 residues in the CDR3. Germline V CDR1 and CDR2: LNHDA, SQIVND (reference sequence). Here the CDR3 DNA reads TGTGCCAGTAGCCTGGGGGCAGTGGGGTTCTATGGCTACACCTTC. Translating it yields CASSLGAVGFYGYTF.

This sequence joins TRBV15 and TRBJ1-4; D perhaps matches TRBD1 (5 bases). Germline lookup yields CDR1 LNHNV and CDR2 YYDKDF (reference sequence). V was cut by 2 bases and J by 3 bases, with 10 bases left in between. This CDR3 is built from 15 residues. The CDR3 coding sequence is TGTGCCACCAGCAGACCGGGACTGTCTAATGAAAAACTGTTTTTT. Encoded protein: CATSRPGLSNEKLFF.

The V and J genes are TRBV6-5 and TRBJ1-6, with 8 bases that match TRBD1. The V gene's germline CDR1 is MNHEY and CDR2 SVGAGI. The CDR3 is made up of 15 amino acids. Trimming at V came to 2 bases and at J to 10 bases, leaving 7 bases not matched to a gene. The CDR3 loop is CASSYGDRGRSPLHF. CDR3 nucleotides: TGTGCCAGCAGTTACGGAGACAGGGGAAGGTCACCCCTCCACTTT.

This chain links TRBV6-5 with TRBJ1-1; unclear D gene. V was clipped by 2 bases and J by 3 bases, with 10 bases between them. CDR1 is MNHEY and CDR2 is SVGAGI in the germline V gene. There are 14 residues in the CDR3. The CDR3 bases are TGTGCCAGCAGTTACCGCCCGCGTTACACTGAAGCTTTCTTT. It yields the protein CASSYRPRYTEAFF.

The chain joins TRBV5-1 to TRBJ2-1; TRBD2 is a possible D gene (6 bases). The CDR3 contains 16 residues. V lost 4 bases to trimming and J lost 2 bases, with 16 bases between them. CDR1 SGHRS and CDR2 YFSETQ come from the germline V gene. In DNA form, the CDR3 reads TGCGCCAGCAGCCCACCCGGACTATCTACCTACAATGAGCAGTTCTTC. Its protein product is CASSPPGLSTYNEQFF.

This chain joins TRBV4-1 and TRBJ1-1, with D unresolved. V lost 2 bases to trimming and J lost 1 base, with 11 bases between them. The CDR3 extends over 15 amino acids. In germline, CDR1 is MGHRA, CDR2 YSYEKL. The CDR3 region is CASSQFRPGNTEAFF. CDR3 nucleotide sequence: TGCGCCAGCAGCCAATTCCGTCCAGGGAACACTGAAGCTTTCTTT.

This rearrangement joins TRBV28 to TRBJ1-4, with D perhaps matching TRBD1 (5 bases). CDR1 and CDR2 (germline): MDHEN, SYDVKM. CDR3 length: 17 residues. Trimming pared 6 bases from V and 1 base from J, leaving 18 bases between. The CDR3 spells CASSQNRWGGTNEKLFF. The CDR3 DNA follows: TGTGCCAGCAGCCAGAACAGGTGGGGAGGAACTAATGAAAAACTGTTTTTT. Variable domain in full (rest from reference TRBV28 and TRBJ1-4): DVKVTQSSRYLVKRTGEKVFLECVQDMDHENMFWYRQDPGLGLRLIYFSYDVKMKEKGDIPEGYSVSREKKERFSLILESASTNQTSMYLCASSQNRWGGTNEKLFFGSGTQLSVL.

The J gene is TRBJ2-3, the V gene TRBV20-1, with 8 bases lining up with TRBD2. CDR1 and CDR2 (germline): DFQATT, SNEGSKA (reference sequence). Unmatched junction bases numbered 8, after V lost 3 bases and J lost 3 bases. CDR3 length equals 15 residues. The CDR3 nucleotides read TGCAGTGCTAGTGTAGGACTAGCAGGTACAGATACGCAGTATTTT. Protein: CSASVGLAGTDTQYF.

The chain recombines TRBV29-1 with TRBJ1-2; TRBD1 matches 12 bases. This CDR3 comprises 14 residues. In germline, CDR1 is SQVTM, CDR2 ANQGSEA. The V and J ends lost 3 bases and 5 bases, in that order; junction bases with no gene match: 4. CDR3 in amino acids: CSVDTGQGAYGYTF. The DNA for the CDR3 is TGCAGCGTTGATACGGGACAGGGGGCATATGGCTACACCTTC.